These 30 T cell receptor beta chains share one sample of origin, sequenced in a study of T-cell reconstitution after alpha-beta-depleted transplantation in children. The library targeted TCRbeta and was prepared with unique molecular identifiers. Each CDR3 protein is one row after TCRdb ran MiXCR on the PCR reads. The sample carries 98,000 or so distinct CDR3 sequences, less than 25% recorded once. The sample in question was PBMCs, obtained before TCRalphabeta/CD19-depleted stem cell transplant. Every receptor here comes from a boy between 2 and 10 years old with acute lymphoblastic leukemia, due to receive a stem cell transplant.

This clonotype was observed a handful of times. The rearrangement uses TRBV7-2 and TRBJ2-1; possible D gene TRBD1, 6 bases. V lost 4 bases and J lost 9, with 13 bases in between. The CDR3 has 13 residues. Germline CDR1 is SGHTA and CDR2 is FQGNSA. The CDR3 protein is CASSSQGRGEQFF. In nucleotides, the CDR3 is TGTGCCAGCAGCTCACAGGGACGCGGTGAGCAGTTCTTC.

The chain is built from TRBV20-1 and TRBJ2-1, with 9 positions matching TRBD2. V lost 0 bases, J lost 9 bases, and 9 bases stayed unmatched. Germline CDR1 is DFQATT and CDR2 is SNEGSKA (reference sequence). The CDR3 is made up of 15 amino acids. The CDR3 loop is CSARDSEREVLEQFF. CDR3 DNA sequence: TGCAGTGCTAGAGATAGCGAGCGGGAGGTTCTTGAGCAGTTCTTC.

The J gene is TRBJ2-1, the V gene TRBV28; 8 positions agree with TRBD1. The ends lost 6 bases at V and 9 bases at J; junction bases unmatched: 10. This CDR3 has 14 residues. Germline V gives CDR1 MDHEN, CDR2 SYDVKM. The CDR3, as DNA: TGTGCCAGCAGCTTAATGCAGGGGGCGAGTGAGCAGTTCTTC. Protein product: CASSLMQGASEQFF. Based on the CDR3 plus reference TRBV28 and TRBJ2-1, the full variable domain is DVKVTQSSRYLVKRTGEKVFLECVQDMDHENMFWYRQDPGLGLRLIYFSYDVKMKEKGDIPEGYSVSREKKERFSLILESASTNQTSMYLCASSLMQGASEQFFGPGTRLTVL.

Only a few counts were recorded for this clonotype. V gene TRBV7-9 combines with J gene TRBJ2-7; 8 bases are shared with TRBD1. V trimming: 0 bases; J trimming: 3 bases; junction bases outside the gene matches: 7. The CDR3 has 16 amino acids. Germline lookup yields CDR1 SEHNR and CDR2 FQNEAQ (reference sequence). CDR3 protein: CASSLAPPGQVYEQYF. CDR3 in DNA: TGTGCCAGCAGCTTAGCACCTCCGGGACAGGTCTACGAGCAGTACTTC.

V is TRBV5-6 and J is TRBJ2-1; no firm D call. The germline gives CDR1 SGHDT, CDR2 YYEEEE. The CDR3 is made up of 17 amino acids. V was trimmed by 5 bases and J by 0 bases, leaving 18 bases between them. The CDR3 bases are TGTGCCAGCAGTTCGGCAGATGATTGGGGCTCCTACAATGAGCAGTTCTTC. Protein sequence: CASSSADDWGSYNEQFF.

In its sample, this clonotype was seen a few times. The chain has TRBV24-1 and TRBJ2-1, with D possibly matching TRBD2 (6 bases). Per the germline V gene, CDR1 is KGHDR and CDR2 is SFDVKD. V dropped 3 bases and J dropped 7 bases, with 12 bases sitting between them. The CDR3 covers 14 residues. The CDR3 DNA reads as TGTGCCACCAGTGATCCCGGGACTCCAAATGAGCAGTTCTTC. Its translation: CATSDPGTPNEQFF.

This clonotype occurred many times. The V gene is TRBV11-2, the J gene TRBJ2-7; D perhaps matches TRBD1 (5 bases). The germline gives CDR1 SGHAT, CDR2 FQNNGV. V was pared by 1 base and J by 0 bases, with 10 bases between. The CDR3 totals 15 residues. The CDR3 region has the DNA TGTGCCAGCAGCTTAGGTGGCAGGGCCTCCTACGAGCAGTACTTC. Translating it yields CASSLGGRASYEQYF.

This clonotype was found once. The chain is built from TRBV13 and TRBJ2-5; a possible D gene is TRBD2 (6 bases). This CDR3 region has 15 residues. Germline V gene sequence: CDR1 PRHDT, CDR2 FYEKMQ (reference sequence). The V gene lost 5 bases and the J gene lost 4 bases, with 17 bases spanning the gap. The DNA for the CDR3 is TGTGCCAGCAGCGGCCGACTAGGTCAATCAGAGACCCAGTACTTC. Protein: CASSGRLGQSETQYF.

In this sample, this clonotype turned up a few times. This chain joins TRBV29-1 and TRBJ2-3; 11 bases are a match to TRBD2. The trim removed 7 bases at V and 11 bases at J, leaving 20 bases unmatched. Per germline, CDR1 SQVTM and CDR2 ANQGSEA. This CDR3 has 16 residues. In DNA form, the CDR3 reads TGCAGCGGAGCGGGGACTAGCGGAGGGGGTGAAAGGGAGCAGTATTTT. Protein product: CSGAGTSGGGEREQYF.

This rearrangement joins TRBV12-3 or TRBV12-4 to TRBJ2-3; TRBD2 is a possible D gene (6 bases). The V and J ends lost 4 bases and 4 bases respectively, with 15 bases between them. CDR3 size: 15 residues. The CDR3 region is CASSYDSGMADTQYF. The CDR3 nucleotides are TGTGCCAGCAGTTATGATAGCGGAATGGCAGATACGCAGTATTTT.

The chain recombines TRBV28 with TRBJ1-2, with a weak D call TRBD1 (5 bases). V was shortened by 3 bases and J by 4 bases, with 9 bases between the two germline ends. Germline CDR1 is MDHEN and CDR2 is SYDVKM. There are 13 residues in the CDR3. The CDR3 loop is CASSLGGVYGYTF. CDR3 nucleotide sequence: TGTGCCAGCAGTTTGGGGGGGGTCTATGGCTACACCTTC.

This clonotype was observed many times. V and J are TRBV28 and TRBJ2-1, with 8 bases fitting TRBD2. Germline lookup yields CDR1 MDHEN and CDR2 SYDVKM. Trimming took 4 bases from V and 5 from J; bases not matched to a gene: 10. This CDR3 is built from 16 residues. This CDR3 is CASSYPLAGVNNEQFF. The DNA for the CDR3 is TGTGCCAGCAGTTATCCTCTAGCGGGCGTAAACAATGAGCAGTTCTTC.

The rearrangement joins TRBV5-1 to TRBJ1-4; D is perhaps TRBD1 (5 bases). The germline CDR1 and CDR2 sequences are SGHRS and YFSETQ. The germline V and J ends were trimmed by 7 bases and 8 bases, with 15 bases remaining between them. The CDR3 length is 13 residues. Here the CDR3 reads CASRKGEGEKLFF. The DNA for the CDR3 is TGCGCCAGCCGGAAAGGGGAAGGCGAAAAACTGTTTTTT.

There are many counts of this clonotype. CDR3 coding DNA: TGCGCCAGCAGCTTGGCCAAAGGGGCCAATGAGCAGTTCTTC. This translates into CASSLAKGANEQFF. This chain joins TRBV5-1 and TRBJ2-1; D might be TRBD1 (5 bases). The V end was cut by 0 bases, the J end by 6 bases, with 10 bases between. The germline V gene has CDR1 SGHRS and CDR2 YFSETQ. The CDR3 is made up of 14 amino acids.

This clonotype was recorded only once. This rearrangement joins TRBV12-3 or TRBV12-4 to TRBJ2-3, with D unresolved. Trimming pared 5 bases from V and 1 base from J, leaving 4 bases between. The CDR3 consists of 12 residues. The CDR3 DNA follows: TGTGCCAGCAGTATGGGCACAGATACGCAGTATTTT. Its protein product is CASSMGTDTQYF.

This clonotype was counted only a few times. The chain links TRBV28 to TRBJ1-5; D is unresolved. V lost 7 bases and J lost 5, with 15 bases in between. CDR1 and CDR2 (germline): MDHEN, SYDVKM. This CDR3 spans 14 amino acids. CDR3 DNA sequence: TGTGCCAGCAAGGTCCTAGGGAAATATCAGCCCCAGCATTTT. The encoded protein is CASKVLGKYQPQHF.

The gene calls are TRBV12-3 or TRBV12-4 and TRBJ1-1, with 9 positions matching TRBD1. The CDR3 extends over 13 amino acids. Germline trimming cut 5 bases from V and 7 bases from J; bases unmatched to any gene: 5. The CDR3 spells CASSKRTGDEAFF. The CDR3 DNA reads TGTGCCAGCAGTAAACGGACAGGGGATGAAGCTTTCTTT.

This clonotype is medium-sized in the sample. The chain has TRBV20-1 and TRBJ2-7; D not certain. Per the germline V gene, CDR1 is DFQATT and CDR2 is SNEGSKA (reference sequence). The V end lost 0 bases, the J end lost 9 bases, and 6 bases lay between the germline ends. This CDR3 is built from 10 residues. CDR3 sequence (DNA): TGCAGTGCTAGAGATCGATGGCAGTACTTC. This codes for CSARDRWQYF.

V gene TRBV24-1 combines with J gene TRBJ2-6; 7 bases map to TRBD1. The CDR3 has 16 residues. Germline V lookup: CDR1 KGHDR, CDR2 SFDVKD. The ends lost 4 bases at V and 2 bases at J; junction bases unmatched: 4. The CDR3 loop is CATSEGDRAGANVLTF. Here the CDR3 DNA reads TGTGCCACCAGTGAAGGAGACAGGGCTGGGGCCAACGTCCTGACTTTC.

The chain employs TRBV3-1 and TRBJ2-7; TRBD2 matches at 9 bases. This CDR3 spans 14 amino acids. V was pared by 5 bases and J by 6 bases, with 8 bases of the junction left unmatched. The germline V gene encodes CDR1 LGHDT and CDR2 YNNKEL (reference sequence). The CDR3 bases are TGTGCCAGCAGCGTAGCGGGGGCCCTGGCCGAGCAGTACTTC. This translates into CASSVAGALAEQYF.

The chain couples TRBV2 to TRBJ2-7; 10 bases agree with TRBD2. The V gene end was trimmed by 6 bases and the J gene end by 0 bases; junction bases not matched to a gene: 5. The CDR3 runs to 15 residues. CDR1 is SNHLY and CDR2 is FYNNEI in the germline V gene. This CDR3 is CASSETSGRSYEQYF. The CDR3 DNA reads TGTGCCAGCAGCGAGACTAGCGGGCGCTCCTACGAGCAGTACTTC.

This chain links TRBV11-1 with TRBJ1-3; perhaps TRBD1 as D (5 bases). V shed 5 bases and J shed 4 bases, with 15 bases lying between them. CDR3 size: 15 residues. Looked up from germline, CDR1 is SGHAT and CDR2 is FQDESV (reference sequence). The CDR3 coding sequence is TGTGCCAGCAGCCGGACACGACCCAGCGGAAACACCATATATTTT. Residues: CASSRTRPSGNTIYF.

The rearrangement uses TRBV5-1 and TRBJ2-3; D is undetermined. Trimming removed 5 bases at V and 3 bases at J, with 13 bases between. Germline assignment: CDR1 SGHRS and CDR2 YFSETQ. The CDR3 runs to 14 residues. The CDR3 coding sequence is TGCGCCAGCAGGGTTGAAATGGGGACAGATACGCAGTATTTT. This sequence encodes CASRVEMGTDTQYF.

This sequence joins TRBV7-2 and TRBJ1-1; D uncertain. The V gene's germline CDR1 is SGHTA and CDR2 FQGNSA. V dropped 2 bases and J dropped 0 bases, with 10 bases sitting between them. This CDR3 is 15 amino acids long. CDR3 sequence (DNA): TGTGCCAGCAGCTTATTTGGCCCCATGAACACTGAAGCTTTCTTT. Protein product: CASSLFGPMNTEAFF.

The rearrangement uses TRBV7-9 and TRBJ2-2; 8 bases agree with TRBD1. The CDR3 loop spans 15 amino acids. In germline, CDR1 is SEHNR, CDR2 FQNEAQ (reference sequence). Germline trimming cut 5 bases from V and 4 bases from J; bases unmatched to any gene: 6. The CDR3: CASSTGQGSTGELFF. DNA for the CDR3: TGTGCCAGCAGCACCGGACAGGGTTCCACCGGGGAGCTGTTTTTT.

This clonotype was seen a few times. The CDR3 nucleotides are TGTGCCAGCATCCTGGGTCAGGGACTTTCCGCCACAGATACGCAGTATTTT. It translates to CASILGQGLSATDTQYF. The J gene is TRBJ2-3, the V gene TRBV7-8; tentatively, D is TRBD2 (6 bases). Germline loops: CDR1 SGHVS, CDR2 FQNEAQ. This CDR3 has 17 residues. The V end was cut by 7 bases, the J end by 2 bases, with 22 bases between.

The sample holds a few counts of this clonotype. This chain connects TRBV5-1 to TRBJ2-7, with D tentatively TRBD1 or TRBD2 (6 bases each). Trimming shortened V by 2 bases and J by 5 bases, and 8 bases separated the two germline ends. The CDR3 totals 12 residues. In germline, CDR1 is SGHRS, CDR2 YFSETQ. The CDR3 DNA sequence: TGCGCCAGCAGCTTCGGGGGCCACGAGCAGTACTTC. Translated: CASSFGGHEQYF.

The chain links TRBV7-8 to TRBJ2-7; D call uncertain. V lost 5 bases and J 1 base, leaving 15 bases between the germline ends. CDR1 is SGHVS and CDR2 is FQNEAQ in the germline V gene. The CDR3 consists of 15 residues. The CDR3 loop is CASSLSGTSSYEQYF. The CDR3 DNA sequence: TGTGCCAGCAGCCTGTCTGGAACTTCATCCTACGAGCAGTACTTC.

In its sample, this clonotype was seen many times. This chain connects TRBV24-1 to TRBJ2-3; D is uncertain. CDR3 length: 17 residues. V was shortened by 1 base and J by 1 base, with 14 bases between the two germline ends. The germline CDR1 and CDR2 sequences are KGHDR and SFDVKD. The CDR3 spells CATSDFRSPPRTDTQYF. CDR3 coding DNA: TGTGCCACCAGTGATTTTAGGTCGCCTCCACGCACAGATACGCAGTATTTT.

This clonotype was counted a few times. The chain is built from TRBV5-5 and TRBJ2-5, with D uncertain. Per germline, CDR1 SGHKS and CDR2 YYEKEE (reference sequence). This CDR3 is 17 amino acids long. V lost 0 bases to trimming and J lost 0 bases, with 15 bases between them. The DNA for the CDR3 is TGTGCCAGCAGCTTGGCCATTGCGGATGTGTACCAAGAGACCCAGTACTTC. Amino acids: CASSLAIADVYQETQYF.